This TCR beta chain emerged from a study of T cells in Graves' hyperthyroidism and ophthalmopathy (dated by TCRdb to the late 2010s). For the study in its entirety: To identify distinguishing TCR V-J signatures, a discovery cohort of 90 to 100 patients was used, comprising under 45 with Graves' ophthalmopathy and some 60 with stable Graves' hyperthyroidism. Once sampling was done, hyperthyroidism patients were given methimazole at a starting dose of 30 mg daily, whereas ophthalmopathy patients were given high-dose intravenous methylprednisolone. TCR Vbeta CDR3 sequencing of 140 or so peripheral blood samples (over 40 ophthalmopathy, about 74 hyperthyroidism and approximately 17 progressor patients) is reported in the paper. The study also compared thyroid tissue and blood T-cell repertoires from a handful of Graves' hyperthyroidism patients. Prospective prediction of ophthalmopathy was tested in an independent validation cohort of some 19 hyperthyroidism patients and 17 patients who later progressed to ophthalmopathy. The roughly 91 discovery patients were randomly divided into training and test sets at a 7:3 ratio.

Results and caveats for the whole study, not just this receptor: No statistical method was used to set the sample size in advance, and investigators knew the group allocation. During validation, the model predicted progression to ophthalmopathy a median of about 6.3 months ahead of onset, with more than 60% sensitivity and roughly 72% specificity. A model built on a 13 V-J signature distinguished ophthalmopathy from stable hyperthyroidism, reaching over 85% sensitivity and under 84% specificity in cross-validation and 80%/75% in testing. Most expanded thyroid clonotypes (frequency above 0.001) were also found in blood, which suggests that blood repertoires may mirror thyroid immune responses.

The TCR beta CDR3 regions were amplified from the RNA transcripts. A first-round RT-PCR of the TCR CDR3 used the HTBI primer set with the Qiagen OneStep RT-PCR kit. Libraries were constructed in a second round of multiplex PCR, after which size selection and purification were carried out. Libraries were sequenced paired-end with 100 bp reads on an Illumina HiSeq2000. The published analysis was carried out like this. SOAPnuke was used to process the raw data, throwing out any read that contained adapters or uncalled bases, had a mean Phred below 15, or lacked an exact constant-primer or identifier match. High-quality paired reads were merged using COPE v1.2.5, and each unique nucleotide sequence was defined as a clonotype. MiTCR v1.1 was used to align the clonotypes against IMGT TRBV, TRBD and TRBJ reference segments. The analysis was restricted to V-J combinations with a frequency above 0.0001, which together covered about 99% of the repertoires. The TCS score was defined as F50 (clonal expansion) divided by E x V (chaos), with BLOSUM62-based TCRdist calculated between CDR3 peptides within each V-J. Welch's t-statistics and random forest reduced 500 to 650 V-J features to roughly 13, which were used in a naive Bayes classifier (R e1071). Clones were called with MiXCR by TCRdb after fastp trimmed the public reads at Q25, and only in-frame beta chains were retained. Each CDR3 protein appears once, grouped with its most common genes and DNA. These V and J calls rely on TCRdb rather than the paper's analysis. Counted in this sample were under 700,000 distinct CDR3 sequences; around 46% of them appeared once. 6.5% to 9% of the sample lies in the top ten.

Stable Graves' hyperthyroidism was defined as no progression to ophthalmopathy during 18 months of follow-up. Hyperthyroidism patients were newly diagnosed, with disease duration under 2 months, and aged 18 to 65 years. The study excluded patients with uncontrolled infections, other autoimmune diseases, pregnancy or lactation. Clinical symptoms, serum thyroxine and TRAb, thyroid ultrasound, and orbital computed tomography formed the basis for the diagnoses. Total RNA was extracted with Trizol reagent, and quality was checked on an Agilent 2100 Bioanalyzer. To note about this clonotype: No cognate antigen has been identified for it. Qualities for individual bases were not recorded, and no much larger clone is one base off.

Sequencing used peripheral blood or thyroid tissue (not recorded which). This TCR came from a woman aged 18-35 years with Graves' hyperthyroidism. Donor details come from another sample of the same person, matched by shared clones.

CDR3 protein: CASSSGQPQLGYTF. The DNA sequence is TGCGCCAGCAGCTCAGGACAACCTCAGCTTGGCTACACCTTC. The chain couples TRBV5-1 to TRBJ1-2, and possibly TRBD1, on 5 matching bases. V gives up 3 bases and J gives up 7 bases, and the segment between their germline ends measures 16 bases. Including the terminal cysteine and phenylalanine, the CDR3 comprises 14 residues. Just the 42-base CDR3 DNA is kept, in frame starting at base 1. CDR1 and CDR2, per the germline V gene, are SGHRS and YFSETQ.